Presented here are 5 T cell receptor beta chains from one specimen sequenced in a study of shared clonotypes between healthy human individuals. Clones were sequenced by immunoSEQ multiplex PCR, and TCRdb holds only the in-frame ones, with some missing. This table has hundreds of thousands of clones, roughly 72% appearing once. Material for sequencing was memory CD4+ T cells sorted from blood. The subset denotes: CD45RA-negative fraction. The receptors derive from a woman in her 30s in good health.

V and J are TRBV19 and TRBJ1-2; D unresolved. Trimming pared 3 bases from V and 2 bases from J, leaving 10 bases between. The CDR3 has 14 residues. Germline CDR1 reads LNHDA; CDR2 reads SQIVND (reference sequence). The CDR3 sequence: CASSMEGRNYGYTF. CDR3 bases: TGTGCCAGTAGTATGGAAGGGAGGAACTATGGCTACACCTTC.

A remark on this clone: This sample also contains other DNA sequences that code for the same CDR3. The chain uses TRBV28 and TRBJ1-1, with D uncertain. V was pared by 3 bases and J by 1 base, with 6 bases between. CDR1 and CDR2 from the germline V gene are MDHEN and SYDVKM. The CDR3 consists of 13 residues. This chain's CDR3 is CASSLRQNTEAFF. CDR3 sequence (DNA): TGTGCCAGCAGTTTGAGGCAGAACACTGAAGCTTTCTTT.

This CDR3 reads CASSPGTGRISTQYF. As DNA, the CDR3 is TGTGCCAGCAGCCCGGGGACAGGGCGAATTAGTACGCAGTATTTT. The V call is TRBV5-4, the J call TRBJ2-3; 9 bases line up with TRBD1. From germline, CDR1 is SGHNT and CDR2 YYREEE (reference sequence). V trimming: 4 bases; J trimming: 8 bases; junction bases outside the gene matches: 11. The CDR3 covers 15 residues.

V and J are TRBV2 and TRBJ1-1; 7 bases agree with TRBD1. This CDR3 has 14 amino acids. J lost 1 base, V lost 7 bases, and 6 bases had no gene match. CDR1 and CDR2 (germline): SNHLY, FYNNEI. The CDR3: CASTATGRNTEAFF. CDR3 coding DNA: TGTGCCAGCACCGCGACAGGGAGGAACACTGAAGCTTTCTTT.

The rearrangement joins TRBV11-3 to TRBJ2-6; maybe TRBD1 (6 bases). The CDR3 extends over 15 amino acids. Germline CDR1 is SGHNT and CDR2 is YENEEA. V lost 6 bases and J 2 bases, leaving 11 bases between the germline ends. CDR3 in amino acids: CASSKGDPGANVLTF. DNA of the CDR3: TGTGCCAGCAGTAAGGGGGACCCTGGGGCCAACGTCCTGACTTTC.